What follows are 4 T cell receptor beta chains derived from one specimen sequenced in a study of regulatory dendritic cells for organ transplantation. The data were produced by immunoSEQ multiplex PCR, yet TCRdb's version contains in-frame clones alone and is incomplete. The sample lists under 40,000 clones; 75% to 95% were seen once. Sequencing was carried out using naive CD8+ T cells from blood. Noted subset: CD45RA+ naive T cells. Receptor source: a human donor in good health.

The chain couples TRBV7-3 to TRBJ1-4; TRBD1 matches 11 bases. This CDR3 has 15 amino acids. The J segment lost 6 bases and the V segment lost 3 bases, leaving 3 bases of the junction unmatched. The germline V gene encodes CDR1 SGHTA and CDR2 FQGTGA. The CDR3 spells CASSFPDRGHEKLFF. CDR3 bases: TGTGCCAGCAGCTTCCCGGACAGGGGGCATGAAAAACTGTTTTTT.

V gene TRBV10-2 combines with J gene TRBJ2-7; 11 nucleotides line up with TRBD2. V was pared by 5 bases and J by 2 bases, with 5 bases of the junction left unmatched. CDR1 is WSHSY, CDR2 SAAADI, per germline. The CDR3 is made up of 15 amino acids. CDR3 region: CASSLAGGPTYEQYF. The CDR3 bases are TGCGCCAGCAGTTTAGCGGGAGGGCCGACCTACGAGCAGTACTTC.

CDR3 loop: CASSSMYEQYF. The CDR3 DNA sequence: TGTGCCAGCAGTTCTATGTACGAGCAGTACTTC. V is TRBV13 and J is TRBJ2-7, with no clear D. The germline V gene has CDR1 PRHDT and CDR2 FYEKMQ (reference sequence). Trimming removed 6 bases at V and 4 bases at J, with 7 bases between. The CDR3 totals 11 residues.

The chain employs TRBV4-1 and TRBJ2-5; either TRBD1 or TRBD2 may fit D (5 bases each). The J call may not be correct, given that the DNA end is closer to TRBJ2-7. The CDR3 loop spans 17 amino acids. Looked up from germline, CDR1 is MGHRA and CDR2 is YSYEKL. CDR3 region: CASSQDGSGTGSYEQYF. CDR3 nucleotide sequence: TGCGCCAGCAGCCAAGATGGGTCCGGGACGGGCTCCTACGAGCAGTACTTC.